This entry describes one T cell receptor (beta chain). Its antigen is as yet unknown. The germline V and J ends were trimmed by 5 bases and 1 base, with 9 bases remaining between them. Per the germline V gene, CDR1 is SGHRS and CDR2 is YFSETQ. The CDR3 is 13 residues long. The protocol was immunoSEQ multiplex PCR, while the TCRdb copy is restricted to in-frame clones and leaves out a portion. The table has over 50,000 clones, 70% to 90% seen once. The data are from a study of PD-1 blockade in classical Hodgkin lymphoma. Regarding the study as a whole: It was CD4+ TCR diversity, not CD8+, that rose significantly by C4D1.

Time point here: cycle 4 day 1 (C4D1), after more than five weeks of nivolumab. All the patients suffered relapse after autologous stem cell transplantation, and brentuximab vedotin exposure differed. Sample: peripheral blood mononuclear cells (PBMCs), taken before the fourth cycle of nivolumab. The chain uses TRBV5-1 and TRBJ1-1; D remains ambiguous. This TCR came from a human donor with classical Hodgkin lymphoma. The CDR3 sequence: CASRVGENTEAFF. The CDR3 DNA follows: TGCGCCAGCAGGGTCGGAGAGAACACTGAAGCTTTCTTT.